The entry below describes one T cell receptor beta chain. The antigen is unknown. Time point noted: newly diagnosed GD, antithyroid drugs for less than 3 months. PBMC-extracted RNA yielded the TCR library. Tubes containing EDTA received about 9.4 milliliters of drawn peripheral blood. Arm-PCR with iRepertoire HTBI primers amplified the CDR3 regions for these TCR beta libraries. One entry per CDR3 protein, called by TCRdb with MiXCR from the multiplex PCR reads. This table holds about 310,000 distinct CDR3 sequences, 15% to 20% found once. The data were obtained in a study of regulatory T cells in long-lasting Graves disease. CDR3 size: 15 residues. V was pared by 4 bases and J by 3 bases, with 6 bases of the junction left unmatched. In germline, CDR1 is SGHTS, CDR2 YDEGEE. Study observations and caveats: Lower TCR diversity was seen in persistent Graves' patients than in newly diagnosed ones. New patients shared fewer public clonotypes (around 880) than persistent patients did (fewer than 3,000).

The rearrangement joins TRBV5-8 to TRBJ1-5; 8 nucleotides align to TRBD1. This sample comprised peripheral blood mononuclear cells (PBMCs), obtained at new diagnosis, from a patient treated with antithyroid drugs. The sequence was collected from a female donor with Graves disease. In DNA form, the CDR3 reads TGTGCCAGCAGCGTCAGACAGGGGATCAATCAGCCCCAGCATTTT. It is translated as CASSVRQGINQPQHF.